This entry concerns a single T cell receptor (beta chain). Method: immunoSEQ multiplex PCR; TCRdb's copy keeps in-frame clones and lacks some. The sample consists of about 80,000 clones, about 97% of them appearing once. The CDR3 has 16 residues. Germline V CDR1 and CDR2: LNHDA, SQIVND (reference sequence). V shed 6 bases and J shed 8 bases, with 20 bases lying between them. These data come from a study of technical replicates of blood from a handful of donors. The receptor comes from a human donor in good health. The sample taken for sequencing was T cells isolated from PBMCs. This chain uses TRBV19 with TRBJ1-6, with D unclear. The CDR3 DNA is TGTGCCAGTAGATCTAAGACGATAGGGAGAGATTCACCCCTCCACTTT. The encoded protein is CASRSKTIGRDSPLHF.